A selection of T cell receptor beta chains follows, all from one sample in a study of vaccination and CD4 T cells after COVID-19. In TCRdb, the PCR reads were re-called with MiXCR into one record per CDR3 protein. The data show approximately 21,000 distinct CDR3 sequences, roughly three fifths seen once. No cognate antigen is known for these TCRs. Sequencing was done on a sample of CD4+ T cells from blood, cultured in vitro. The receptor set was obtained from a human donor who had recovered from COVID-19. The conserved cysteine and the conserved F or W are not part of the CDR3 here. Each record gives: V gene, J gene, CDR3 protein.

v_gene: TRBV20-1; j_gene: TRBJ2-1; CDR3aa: SARGGQGENEQF
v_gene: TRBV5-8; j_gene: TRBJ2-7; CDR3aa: ASSFSDREQY
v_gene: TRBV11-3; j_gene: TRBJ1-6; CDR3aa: ASSTRFDTSYNSPLH
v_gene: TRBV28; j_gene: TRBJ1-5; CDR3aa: ASSPRTGPAGPQH
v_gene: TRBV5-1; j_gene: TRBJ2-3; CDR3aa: ASSFWTGTDTQY
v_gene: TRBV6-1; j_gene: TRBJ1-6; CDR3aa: ASSDERCQDNSPLH
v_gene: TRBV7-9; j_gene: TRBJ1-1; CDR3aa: ASSFDRTTEAF
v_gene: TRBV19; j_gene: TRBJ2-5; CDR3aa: ASSPRWDAETQY
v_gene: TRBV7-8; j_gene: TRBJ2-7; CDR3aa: ASSLRTGRYEQY
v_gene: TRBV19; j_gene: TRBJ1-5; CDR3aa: ASSIPGGAQPQH
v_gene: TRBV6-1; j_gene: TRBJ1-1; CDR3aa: ASSPGTGTILYGNTEAF
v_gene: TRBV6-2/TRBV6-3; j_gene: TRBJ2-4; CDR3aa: ATGHAKNIQY
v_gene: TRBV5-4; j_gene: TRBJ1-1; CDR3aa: ASSSPPMGTEAF
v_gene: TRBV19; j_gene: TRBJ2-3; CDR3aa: ASSPPGQGAADTQY
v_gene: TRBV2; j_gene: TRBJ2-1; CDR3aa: ASSGGDSSYNEQF
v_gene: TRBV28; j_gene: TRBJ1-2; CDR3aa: ASSLGTTVTYGYT
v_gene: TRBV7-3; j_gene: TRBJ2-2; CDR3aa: ASSEGLGELF
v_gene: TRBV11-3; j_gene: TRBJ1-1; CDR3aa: ASSSPRGPEAF
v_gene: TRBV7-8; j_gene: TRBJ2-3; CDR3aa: ASSSLTSGSSNTQY